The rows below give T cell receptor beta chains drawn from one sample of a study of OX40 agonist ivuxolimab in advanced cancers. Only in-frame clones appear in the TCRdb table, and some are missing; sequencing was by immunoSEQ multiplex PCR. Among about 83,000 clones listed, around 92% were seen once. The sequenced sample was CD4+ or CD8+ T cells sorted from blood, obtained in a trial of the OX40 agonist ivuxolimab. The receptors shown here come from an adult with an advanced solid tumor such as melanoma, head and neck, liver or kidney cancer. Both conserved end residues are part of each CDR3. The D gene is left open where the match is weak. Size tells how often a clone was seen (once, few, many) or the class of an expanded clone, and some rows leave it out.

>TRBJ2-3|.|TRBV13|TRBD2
TGTGCCAGCAGCCTTGGACTAGCGGGGGGGCCCCCCACAGATACGCAGTATTTT
CASSLGLAGGPPTDTQYF
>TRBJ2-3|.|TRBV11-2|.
TGTGCCAGCAGCTTGGGAACCACAGATACGCAGTATTTT
CASSLGTTDTQYF
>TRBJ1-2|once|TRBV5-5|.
TGTGCCAGCAGCTTGGTTCCGGAGAACTATGGCTACACCTTC
CASSLVPENYGYTF
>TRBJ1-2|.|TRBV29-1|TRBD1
TGCAGCGGGGGACAGGGAGTAGACTATGGCTACACCTTC
CSGGQGVDYGYTF
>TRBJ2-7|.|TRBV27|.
TGTGCCAGCAGTTTAGGCAGAGCCTACGAGCAGTACTTC
CASSLGRAYEQYF
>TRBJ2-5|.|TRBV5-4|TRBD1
TGTGCCAGCAGCTTTTGGGGCCTCGACAGGGGAGGAGAGACCCAGTACTTC
CASSFWGLDRGGETQYF
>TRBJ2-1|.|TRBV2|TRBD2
TGTGCCAGCAGTTGGCTAGCGGGGTCCAATGAGCAGTTCTTC
CASSWLAGSNEQFF
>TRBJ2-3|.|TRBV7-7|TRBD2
TGTGCCAGCAGCTTAGCCCTAGCGGGGGCCCCCACAGATACGCAGTATTTT
CASSLALAGAPTDTQYF
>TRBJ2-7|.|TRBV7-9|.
TGTGCCAGCAGCTGGTCCCAAGGACGTGAGCAGTACTTC
CASSWSQGREQYF
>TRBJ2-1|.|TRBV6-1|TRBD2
TGTGCCAGCAGTCCCGCGGGGGGGCCCTACAATGAGCAGTTCTTC
CASSPAGGPYNEQFF
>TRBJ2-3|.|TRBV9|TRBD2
TGTGCCAGCAGCGTAGCTGGCGGGGGAGGCACAGATACGCAGTATTTT
CASSVAGGGGTDTQYF
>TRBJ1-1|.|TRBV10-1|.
TGCGCCAGCAGTGAGTTTGGAACTGAAGCTTTCTTT
CASSEFGTEAFF
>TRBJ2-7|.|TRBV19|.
TGTGCCAGTAGTATGTGGCCGTCCTACGAGCAGTACTTC
CASSMWPSYEQYF
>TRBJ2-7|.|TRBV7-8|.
TGTGCCAGCAGCTTAGCCTCCAGTTACGAGCAGTACTTC
CASSLASSYEQYF
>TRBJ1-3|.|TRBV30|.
TGTGCCTGGACAGGCAACTCTGGAAACACCATATATTTT
CAWTGNSGNTIYF
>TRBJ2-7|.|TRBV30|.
TGTGCCTGGAGGACGGGGTACGGAGGTGGAGGGGACTACGAGCAGTACTTC
CAWRTGYGGGGDYEQYF
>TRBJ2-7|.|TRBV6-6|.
TGTGCCAGCAGTTACTCGATGGAGATCCTCACCTACGAGCAGTACTTC
CASSYSMEILTYEQYF
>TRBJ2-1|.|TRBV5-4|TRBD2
TGTGCCAGCAGCCCTCGGACTAGCGCCAACAATGAGCAGTTCTTC
CASSPRTSANNEQFF
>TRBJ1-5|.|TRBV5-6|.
TGTGCCAGCAGCCAGTCAAGATTCTATAGCAATCAGCCCCAGCATTTT
CASSQSRFYSNQPQHF
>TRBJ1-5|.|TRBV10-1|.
TGCGCCAGCAGTGTCCAGGGCTCCAATCAGCCCCAGCATTTT
CASSVQGSNQPQHF
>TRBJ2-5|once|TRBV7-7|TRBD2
TGTGCTAGCAGCCCTCGGAGCGGGGGTGTCCAAGAGACCCAGTACTTC
CASSPRSGGVQETQYF
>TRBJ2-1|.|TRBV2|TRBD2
TGTGCCAGCAGTGAAGTGCAAGCGGGGGGGCCATACAATGAGCAGTTCTTC
CASSEVQAGGPYNEQFF
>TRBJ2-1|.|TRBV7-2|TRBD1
TGTGCCAGCAGCTTAGTGGGGACAGGGGATAATGAGCAGTTCTTC
CASSLVGTGDNEQFF
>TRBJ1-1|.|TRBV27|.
TGTGCCAGCACCCTAACGGGGGGTTTACACACTGAAGCTTTCTTT
CASTLTGGLHTEAFF
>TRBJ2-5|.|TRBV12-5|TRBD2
TGTGCTAGTGGGGATTCCTCGGGACTAGCGTGGAAGACCCAGTACTTC
CASGDSSGLAWKTQYF
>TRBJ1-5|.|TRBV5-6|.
TGTGCCAGCAGCTCCAGGGCCCCTTTAAACAATCAGCCCCAGCATTTT
CASSSRAPLNNQPQHF
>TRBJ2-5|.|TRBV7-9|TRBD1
TGTGCCAGCAGCTTACCTCGGGACAGGGGGCACCAAGAGACCCAGTACTTC
CASSLPRDRGHQETQYF
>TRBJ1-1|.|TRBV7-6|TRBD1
TGTGCCAGCAGCTGGGGACCTTCAGGGGGCACTGAAGCTTTCTTT
CASSWGPSGGTEAFF
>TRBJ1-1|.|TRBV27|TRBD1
TGTGCCAGCAGTTTTAGCCAGGGGGGAACTGAAGCTTTCTTT
CASSFSQGGTEAFF
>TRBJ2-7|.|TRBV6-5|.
TGTGCCAGCAGTTACTCGATCGGGGAGCATGATTACGAGCAGTACTTC
CASSYSIGEHDYEQYF
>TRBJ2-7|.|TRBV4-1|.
TGCGCCAGCAGCCAAGTTCTCTCAACTCCCCCTTACGAGCAGTACTTC
CASSQVLSTPPYEQYF
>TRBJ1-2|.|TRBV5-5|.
TGTGCCAGCAGCTTGGACACAAGCACCTTC
CASSLDTSTF
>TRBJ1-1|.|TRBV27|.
TGTGCCAGCAGCCCCACGGCAAACACTGAAGCTTTCTTT
CASSPTANTEAFF
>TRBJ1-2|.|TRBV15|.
TGTGCCACCAGCAGTCTGGCAGGGGTTGGCTACACCTTC
CATSSLAGVGYTF
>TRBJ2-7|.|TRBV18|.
TGTGCCAGCTCACCACGTTCGACAAAGCTGCCCTACGAGCAGTACTTC
CASSPRSTKLPYEQYF
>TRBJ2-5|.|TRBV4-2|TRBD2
TGTGCCAGCAGCCAAGCACTAGCGGGGGAGACCCAGTACTTC
CASSQALAGETQYF
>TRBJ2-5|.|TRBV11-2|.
TGTGCCAGCAGCCTAGCATGGGAGGCAGAGACCCAGTACTTC
CASSLAWEAETQYF
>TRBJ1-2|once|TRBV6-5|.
TGTGCCAGCAGTAGGATGGGAGGATCTAACTATGGCTACACCTTC
CASSRMGGSNYGYTF
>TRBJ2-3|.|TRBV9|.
TGTGCCAGCGGCTGGGGCGGCCTCACAGATACGCAGTATTTT
CASGWGGLTDTQYF
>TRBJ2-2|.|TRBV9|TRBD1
TGTGCCAGCAGCGTAGGTAGGACAGGGGGAATCACCGGGGAGCTGTTTTTT
CASSVGRTGGITGELFF
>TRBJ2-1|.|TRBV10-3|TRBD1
TGTGCCATCAGCCCCGGGACAGATTACAATGAGCAGTTCTTC
CAISPGTDYNEQFF